This T cell receptor beta chain stems from a study of shared clonotypes between healthy human individuals. Some clones are missing from TCRdb's copy, which holds only in-frame ones; the method was immunoSEQ multiplex PCR. The table includes about 360,000 clones, 73% detected once. This clone has a handful of counts. Trimming took 3 bases from V and 2 from J, leaving 7 bases between them. This CDR3 has 13 amino acids. Per the germline V gene, CDR1 is SEHNR and CDR2 is FQNEAQ (reference sequence). The sequenced sample was memory CD4+ T cells sorted from blood. As to subset: CD45RA-negative fraction. The source of this sequence is a man aged 25-40 years in good health. The chain is built from TRBV7-9 and TRBJ2-5; D is unresolved. CDR3 in DNA: TGTGCCAGCAGCTTTGGAGTACAAGAGACCCAGTACTTC. Protein sequence: CASSFGVQETQYF. The full variable domain, its missing parts supplied by reference TRBV7-9 and TRBJ2-5, is DTGVSQNPRHKITKRGQNVTFRCDPISEHNRLYWYRQTLGQGPEFLTYFQNEAQLEKSRLLSDRFSAERPKGSFSTLEIQRTEQGDSAMYLCASSFGVQETQYFGPGTRLLVL.